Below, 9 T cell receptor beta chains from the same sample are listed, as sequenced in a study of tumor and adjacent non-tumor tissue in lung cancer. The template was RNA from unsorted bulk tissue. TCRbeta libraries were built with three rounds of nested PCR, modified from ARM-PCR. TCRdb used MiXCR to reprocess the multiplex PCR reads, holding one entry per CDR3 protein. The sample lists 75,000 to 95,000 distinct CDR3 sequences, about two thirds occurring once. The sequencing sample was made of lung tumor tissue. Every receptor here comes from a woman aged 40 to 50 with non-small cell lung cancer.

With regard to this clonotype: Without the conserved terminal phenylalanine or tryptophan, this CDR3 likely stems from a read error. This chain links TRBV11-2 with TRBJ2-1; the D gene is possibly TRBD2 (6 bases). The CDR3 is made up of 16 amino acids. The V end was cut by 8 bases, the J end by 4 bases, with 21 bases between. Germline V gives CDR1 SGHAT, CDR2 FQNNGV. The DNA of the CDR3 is TGTGCCAGCTGCAAGACACTAGCTGCGCTGTACAATGAGCAGTTCTCC. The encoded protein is CASCKTLAALYNEQFS.

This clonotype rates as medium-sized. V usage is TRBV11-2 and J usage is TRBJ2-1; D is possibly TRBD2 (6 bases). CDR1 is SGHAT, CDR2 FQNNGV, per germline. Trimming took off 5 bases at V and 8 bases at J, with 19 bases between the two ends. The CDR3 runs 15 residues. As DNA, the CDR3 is TGTGCCAGCAGCCCATCTTTGGCTAGCGTTCATGAGCAGTTCTTC. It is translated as CASSPSLASVHEQFF.

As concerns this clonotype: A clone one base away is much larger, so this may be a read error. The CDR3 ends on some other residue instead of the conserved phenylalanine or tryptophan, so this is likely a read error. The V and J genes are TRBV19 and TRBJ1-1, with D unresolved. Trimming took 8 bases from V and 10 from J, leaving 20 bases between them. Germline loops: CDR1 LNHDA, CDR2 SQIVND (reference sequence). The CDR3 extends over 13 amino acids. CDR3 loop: CASSPSLADVAFI. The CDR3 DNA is TGTGCCAGTTCTCCGTCCCTTGCGGATGTAGCTTTCATT.

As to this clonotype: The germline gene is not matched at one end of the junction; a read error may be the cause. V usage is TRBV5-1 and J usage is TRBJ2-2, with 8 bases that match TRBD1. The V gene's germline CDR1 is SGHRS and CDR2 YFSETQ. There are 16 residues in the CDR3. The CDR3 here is CASSLRTGQGTEELFF. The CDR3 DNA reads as TGCGCCAGCAGCCTCCGGACAGGGCAGGGGACCGAGGAGCTGTTTTTT.

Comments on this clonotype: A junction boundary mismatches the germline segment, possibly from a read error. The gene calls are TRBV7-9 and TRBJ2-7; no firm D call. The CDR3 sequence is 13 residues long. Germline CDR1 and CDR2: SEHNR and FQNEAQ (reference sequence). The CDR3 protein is CASSLVSSYVQYF. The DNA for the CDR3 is TGTGCCAGCAGCTTGGTCAGTTCCTACGTGCAGTACTTC.

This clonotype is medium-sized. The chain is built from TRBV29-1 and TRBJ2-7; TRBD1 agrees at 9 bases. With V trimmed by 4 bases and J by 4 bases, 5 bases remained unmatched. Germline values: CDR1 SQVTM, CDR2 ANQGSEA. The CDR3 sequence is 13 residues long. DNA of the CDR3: TGCAGCGTTGCCGGACAGGGGCGTTACGAGCAGTACTTC. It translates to CSVAGQGRYEQYF.

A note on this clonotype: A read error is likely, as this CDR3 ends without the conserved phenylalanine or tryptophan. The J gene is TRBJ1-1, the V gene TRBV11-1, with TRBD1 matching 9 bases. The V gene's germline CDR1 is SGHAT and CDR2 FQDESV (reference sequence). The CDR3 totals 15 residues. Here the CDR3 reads CDSSLAGQGITEAFV. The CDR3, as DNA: TGTGACAGCAGCCTCGCGGGACAGGGAATCACTGAAGCTTTCGTA.

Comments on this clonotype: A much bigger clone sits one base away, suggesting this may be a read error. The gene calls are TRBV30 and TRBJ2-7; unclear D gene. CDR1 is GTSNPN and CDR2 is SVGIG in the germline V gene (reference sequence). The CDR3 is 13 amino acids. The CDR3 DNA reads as TGTGCCCTGACGCGCTCGAGCTCCTACGAGCGGTACTTC. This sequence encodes CALTRSSSYERYF.

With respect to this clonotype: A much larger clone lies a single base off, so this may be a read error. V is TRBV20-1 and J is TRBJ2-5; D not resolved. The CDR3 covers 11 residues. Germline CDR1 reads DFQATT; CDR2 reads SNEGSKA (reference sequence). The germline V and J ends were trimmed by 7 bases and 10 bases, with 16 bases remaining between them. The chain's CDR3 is CSVTTRAGQYF. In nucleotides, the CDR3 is TGCAGTGTAACGACACGCGCAGGCCAGTACTTC.